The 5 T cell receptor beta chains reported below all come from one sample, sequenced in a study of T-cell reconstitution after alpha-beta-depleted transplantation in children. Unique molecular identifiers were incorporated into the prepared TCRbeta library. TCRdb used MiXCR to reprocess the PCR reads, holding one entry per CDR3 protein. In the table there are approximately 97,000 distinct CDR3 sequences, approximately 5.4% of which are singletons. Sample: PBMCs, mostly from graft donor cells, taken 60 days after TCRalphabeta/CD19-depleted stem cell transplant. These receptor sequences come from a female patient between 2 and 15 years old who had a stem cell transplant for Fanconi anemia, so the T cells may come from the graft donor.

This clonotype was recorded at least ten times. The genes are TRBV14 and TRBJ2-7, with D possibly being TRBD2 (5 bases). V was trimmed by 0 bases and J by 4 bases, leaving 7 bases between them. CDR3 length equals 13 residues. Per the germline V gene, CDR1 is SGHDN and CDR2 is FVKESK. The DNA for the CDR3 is TGTGCCAGCAGCCAAGAGCTAGCATACGAGCAGTACTTC. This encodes CASSQELAYEQYF.

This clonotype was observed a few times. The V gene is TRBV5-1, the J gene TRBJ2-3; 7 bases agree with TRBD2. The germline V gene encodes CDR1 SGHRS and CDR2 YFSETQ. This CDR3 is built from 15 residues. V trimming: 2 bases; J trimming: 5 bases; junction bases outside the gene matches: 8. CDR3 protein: CASSLPSGTGDTQYF. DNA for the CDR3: TGCGCCAGCAGCTTACCAAGCGGGACGGGAGATACGCAGTATTTT.

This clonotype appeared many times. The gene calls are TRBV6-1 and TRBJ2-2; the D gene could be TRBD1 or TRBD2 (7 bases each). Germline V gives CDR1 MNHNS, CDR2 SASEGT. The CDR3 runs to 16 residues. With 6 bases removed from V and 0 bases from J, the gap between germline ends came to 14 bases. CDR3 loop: CASRSTGTTNTGELFF. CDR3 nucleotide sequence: TGTGCCAGCAGGTCGACAGGGACTACGAACACCGGGGAGCTGTTTTTT.

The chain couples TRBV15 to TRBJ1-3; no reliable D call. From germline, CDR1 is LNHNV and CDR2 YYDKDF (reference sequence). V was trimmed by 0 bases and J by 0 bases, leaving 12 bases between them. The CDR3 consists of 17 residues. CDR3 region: CATSRDRGKSSGNTIYF. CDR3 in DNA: TGTGCCACCAGCAGAGATCGGGGAAAGAGCTCTGGAAACACCATATATTTT.

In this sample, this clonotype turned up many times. CDR3 sequence (DNA): TGCAGTGCCCCAATAGGGGGAGGCGATGAGCAGTTCTTC. This gives the protein CSAPIGGGDEQFF. The J gene is TRBJ2-1, the V gene TRBV20-1; D is possibly TRBD1 or TRBD2 (6 bases each). Germline CDR1 and CDR2: DFQATT and SNEGSKA (reference sequence). The CDR3 has 13 residues. V was trimmed by 6 bases and J by 8 bases, leaving 17 bases between them.